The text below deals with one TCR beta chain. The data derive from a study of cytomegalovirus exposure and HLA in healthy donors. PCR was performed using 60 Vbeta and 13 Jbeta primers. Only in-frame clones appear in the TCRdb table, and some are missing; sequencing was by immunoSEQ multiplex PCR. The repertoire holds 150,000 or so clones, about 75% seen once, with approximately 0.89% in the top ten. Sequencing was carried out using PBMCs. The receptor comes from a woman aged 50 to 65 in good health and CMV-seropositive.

CDR3 in amino acids: CASTDRTSGSYEQYF. The CDR3 region has the DNA TGTGCCAGCACCGATAGGACTAGCGGGAGCTACGAGCAGTACTTC. The chain couples TRBV6-5 to TRBJ2-7; 13 nucleotides align to TRBD2. The V gene's germline CDR1 is MNHEY and CDR2 SVGAGI. There are 15 residues in the CDR3. V trimming: 7 bases; J trimming: 3 bases; junction bases outside the gene matches: 6.